The 22 T cell receptor beta chains below come from one sample, sequenced in a study of high-grade serous ovarian cancer treatment subgroups. Tumor tissue was taken before any definitive surgery or chemotherapy was given. Clones were sequenced by immunoSEQ multiplex PCR, and TCRdb holds only the in-frame ones, with some missing. The sample holds about 8,800 clones, 72% seen once. The source material was tumor tissue. The source is a human donor with high-grade serous ovarian cancer.

This rearrangement joins TRBV6-1 to TRBJ2-7; tentative D call: TRBD1 (6 bases). Trimming cost V 6 bases and J 2 bases, with 20 bases left between them. Germline CDR1 and CDR2: MNHNS and SASEGT. This CDR3 is built from 16 residues. The CDR3 sequence: CASREPGQTGAYEQYF. CDR3 in DNA: TGTGCCAGCAGAGAACCCGGACAGACAGGAGCCTACGAGCAGTACTTC.

The V call is TRBV29-1, the J call TRBJ2-3, with TRBD2 identical over 9 bases. CDR3 length equals 14 residues. The V gene end was trimmed by 7 bases and the J gene end by 4 bases; junction bases not matched to a gene: 9. The germline V gene encodes CDR1 SQVTM and CDR2 ANQGSEA. The CDR3 is CSGASGRSADTQYF. The CDR3 bases are TGCAGCGGGGCCAGCGGGAGGAGCGCAGATACGCAGTATTTT.

The gene calls are TRBV2 and TRBJ2-3; maybe TRBD2 (5 bases). V gave up 0 bases and J gave up 5 bases, with 6 bases separating them. Per germline, CDR1 SNHLY and CDR2 FYNNEI. The CDR3 has 13 residues. The CDR3: CASSEAGEDTQYF. Here the CDR3 DNA reads TGTGCCAGCAGTGAAGCGGGAGAAGATACGCAGTATTTT.

The table lists this clone with a count of one. The chain employs TRBV18 and TRBJ1-4; 9 bases line up with TRBD1. Per germline, CDR1 KGHSH and CDR2 LQKENI. The CDR3 contains 15 residues. The J segment lost 4 bases and the V segment lost 3 bases, leaving 3 bases of the junction unmatched. This CDR3 is CASSPGQGYNEKLFF. DNA for the CDR3: TGTGCCAGCTCACCCGGACAGGGGTATAATGAAAAACTGTTTTTT.

The chain carries TRBV6-4 and TRBJ1-2, with unresolved D. This CDR3 has 14 residues. Germline V gene data show CDR1 as MRHNA and CDR2 as SNTAGT. Trimming pared 3 bases from V and 8 bases from J, leaving 16 bases between. The CDR3 is CASSERPAGGGYTF. In nucleotides, the CDR3 is TGTGCCAGCAGTGAACGCCCAGCGGGTGGCGGCTACACCTTC.

V usage is TRBV19 and J usage is TRBJ2-6; 7 bases map to TRBD1. Germline loops: CDR1 LNHDA, CDR2 SQIVND (reference sequence). Trimming took 5 bases from V and 3 from J; bases not matched to a gene: 1. This CDR3 has 14 amino acids. DNA of the CDR3: TGTGCCAGTAGTGACAGGGATGGGGCCAACGTCCTGACTTTC. It translates to CASSDRDGANVLTF. Drawing the rest from reference TRBV19 and TRBJ2-6, the complete variable domain is DGGITQSPKYLFRKEGQNVTLSCEQNLNHDAMYWYRQDPGQGLRLIYYSQIVNDFQKGDIAEGYSVSREKKESFPLTVTSAQKNPTAFYLCASSDRDGANVLTFGAGSRLTVL.

This chain joins TRBV5-1 and TRBJ1-1; TRBD1 agrees at 8 bases. Germline CDR1 SGHRS, CDR2 YFSETQ. The CDR3 covers 14 residues. Trimming at V came to 4 bases and at J to 1 base, leaving 3 bases not matched to a gene. The CDR3 DNA reads TGCGCCAGCAGCGCTGGGACAGGGAACACTGAAGCTTTCTTT. It codes for CASSAGTGNTEAFF.

The V and J genes are TRBV6-5 and TRBJ1-6, with D maybe TRBD1 (5 bases). The CDR3 spans 12 residues. Germline-derived CDR1 and CDR2 are MNHEY and SVGAGI. V was trimmed by 2 bases and J by 10 bases, leaving 6 bases between them. This chain's CDR3 is CASSYRGSPLHF. In DNA form, the CDR3 reads TGTGCCAGCAGTTACAGGGGCTCACCCCTCCACTTT.

CDR3 nucleotides: TGTGCCAGCAGGACCAGGGCAAGCTCCTACGAGCAGTACTTC. This gives the protein CASRTRASSYEQYF. The V gene is TRBV6-5, the J gene TRBJ2-7, with D perhaps TRBD1 (5 bases). Germline CDR1 MNHEY, CDR2 SVGAGI. V lost 6 bases, J lost 0 bases, and 12 bases lay in between. The CDR3 is 14 amino acids.

The J gene is TRBJ2-3, the V gene TRBV5-1, with 8 nucleotides matching TRBD2. This CDR3 contains 16 residues. V trimming: 4 bases; J trimming: 2 bases; junction bases outside the gene matches: 9. CDR1 and CDR2 (germline): SGHRS, YFSETQ. CDR3 sequence (DNA): TGCGCCAGCAGCCCGGAGTTACTAGCGGACACAGATACGCAGTATTTT. It yields the protein CASSPELLADTDTQYF.

This rearrangement joins TRBV6-6 to TRBJ2-5; D gene unclear. The ends were cut back, 4 bases at V and 5 bases at J, with 11 bases in the middle. This CDR3 comprises 13 residues. Looked up from germline, CDR1 is MNHNY and CDR2 is SVGAGI (reference sequence). As DNA, the CDR3 is TGTGCCAGCAGTTCGGGTAGGGTGGAGACCCAGTACTTC. Its protein is CASSSGRVETQYF.

This clone was recorded a few times. The V call is TRBV19, the J call TRBJ1-3; D is unresolved. CDR3 length: 17 amino acids. Germline CDR1 and CDR2: LNHDA and SQIVND (reference sequence). V gave up 1 base and J gave up 0 bases, with 13 bases separating them. CDR3 sequence reads: CASSIGPGRSSGNTIYF. Written as DNA, the CDR3 is TGTGCCAGTAGTATAGGGCCCGGACGGAGCTCTGGAAACACCATATATTTT.

This clone was counted a few times. This chain links TRBV7-2 with TRBJ2-7, with D unclear. The germline V gene has CDR1 SGHTA and CDR2 FQGNSA. The germline V and J ends were trimmed by 5 bases and 12 bases, with 17 bases remaining between them. The CDR3 contains 12 residues. CDR3 bases: TGTGCCAGCAGCCTCATCTCTTACGAGTGGTACTTC. This gives the protein CASSLISYEWYF.

CDR3 protein: CASSLVTGTSGNTIYF. The CDR3 DNA reads as TGTGCCAGCAGCCTTGTGACCGGCACCTCTGGAAACACCATATATTTT. The rearrangement uses TRBV5-5 and TRBJ1-3; D unresolved. Trimming shortened V by 4 bases and J by 0 bases, and 14 bases separated the two germline ends. Germline CDR1 and CDR2: SGHKS and YYEKEE (reference sequence). The length of the CDR3 is 16 residues. The whole variable domain, filled in from reference TRBV5-5 and TRBJ1-3, reads DAGVTQSPTHLIKTRGQQVTLRCSPISGHKSVSWYQQVLGQGPQFIFQYYEKEERGRGNFPDRFSARQFPNYSSELNVNALLLGDSALYLCASSLVTGTSGNTIYFGEGSWLTVV.

V is TRBV11-3 and J is TRBJ1-1; 9 bases are a match to TRBD1. The CDR3 sequence is 15 residues long. Germline lookup yields CDR1 SGHNT and CDR2 YENEEA. V shed 1 base, J shed 3 bases, and the junction held 3 bases outside the gene matches. For the CDR3, the DNA is TGTGCCAGCAGCTTAGGGGGACAGGGATACACTGAAGCTTTCTTT. Amino acids: CASSLGGQGYTEAFF.

In this sample, this clone turned up a few times. The rearrangement links TRBV9 to TRBJ2-2, with D unresolved. The ends were cut back, 4 bases at V and 3 bases at J, with 4 bases in the middle. The CDR3 covers 12 residues. Germline CDR1 reads SGDLS; CDR2 reads YYNGEE. This chain's CDR3 is CASSTHTGELFF. In DNA form, the CDR3 reads TGTGCCAGCAGCACCCACACCGGGGAGCTGTTTTTT.

The chain links TRBV5-1 to TRBJ2-2, with a possible D match to TRBD1 (6 bases). CDR3 length: 15 residues. The germline V and J ends were trimmed by 4 bases and 1 base, with 11 bases remaining between them. CDR1 and CDR2 (germline): SGHRS, YFSETQ. The CDR3 coding sequence is TGCGCCAGCAGCCTACAGGACAGGAACACCGGGGAGCTGTTTTTT. This sequence encodes CASSLQDRNTGELFF.

This chain joins TRBV7-2 and TRBJ1-4; D call uncertain. The CDR3 sequence is 13 residues long. V was trimmed by 6 bases and J by 8 bases, leaving 13 bases between them. Germline V gene lookup returns CDR1 SGHTA and CDR2 FQGNSA. This chain's CDR3 is CASSLRAKEKLFF. In nucleotides, the CDR3 is TGTGCCAGCAGTCTAAGAGCGAAGGAAAAACTGTTTTTT.

The V call is TRBV7-9, the J call TRBJ2-7; 7 nucleotides align to TRBD1. Germline V gene data show CDR1 as SEHNR and CDR2 as FQNEAQ (reference sequence). Trimming removed 4 bases from V and 5 bases from J; junction bases left unmatched: 11. This CDR3 is 15 amino acids long. In DNA, the CDR3 is TGTGCCAGCAGCTCCCAGACAGGGAGTAAGAACGAGCAGTACTTC. Its translation is CASSSQTGSKNEQYF. The complete variable domain, with remaining parts taken from reference TRBV7-9 and TRBJ2-7, reads DTGVSQNPRHKITKRGQNVTFRCDPISEHNRLYWYRQTLGQGPEFLTYFQNEAQLEKSRLLSDRFSAERPKGSFSTLEIQRTEQGDSAMYLCASSSQTGSKNEQYFGPGTRLTVT.

This clone was observed a handful of times. This rearrangement joins TRBV11-2 to TRBJ2-1; D gene ambiguous. V was cut by 4 bases and J by 6 bases, with 10 bases left in between. Per germline, CDR1 SGHAT and CDR2 FQNNGV. CDR3 length equals 13 residues. CDR3 nucleotide sequence: TGTGCCAGCAGCTCCTCGACTGGCAATGAGCAGTTCTTC. Protein: CASSSSTGNEQFF.

The CDR3 DNA follows: TGTGCCAGCAGTGACTTCTACGAGCAGTACTTC. It specifies CASSDFYEQYF. This chain uses TRBV6-1 with TRBJ2-7; D is unresolved. The CDR3 runs to 11 residues. V was cut by 3 bases and J by 3 bases, with 3 bases left in between. Germline loops: CDR1 MNHNS, CDR2 SASEGT.

The rearrangement uses TRBV15 and TRBJ1-1; 7 bases agree with TRBD1. Germline V gives CDR1 LNHNV, CDR2 YYDKDF (reference sequence). There are 18 residues in the CDR3. With V trimmed by 0 bases and J by 3 bases, 13 bases remained unmatched. CDR3 in amino acids: CATSREDRLRTGDTEAFF. In DNA, the CDR3 is TGTGCCACCAGCAGAGAGGACAGGCTGAGAACTGGGGACACTGAAGCTTTCTTT.